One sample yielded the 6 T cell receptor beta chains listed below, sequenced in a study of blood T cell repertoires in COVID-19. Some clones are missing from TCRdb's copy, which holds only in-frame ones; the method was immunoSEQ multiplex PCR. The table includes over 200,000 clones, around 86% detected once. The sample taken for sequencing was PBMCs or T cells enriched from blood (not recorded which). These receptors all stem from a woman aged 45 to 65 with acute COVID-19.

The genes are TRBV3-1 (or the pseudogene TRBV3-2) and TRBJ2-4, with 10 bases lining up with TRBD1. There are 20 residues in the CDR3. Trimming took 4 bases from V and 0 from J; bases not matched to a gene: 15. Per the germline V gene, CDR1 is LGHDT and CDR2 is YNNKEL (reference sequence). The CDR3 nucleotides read TGTGCCAGCAGCCCCCCCCGGGACAGGGGAAACGTTAAAGCCAAAAACATTCAGTACTTC. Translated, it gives CASSPPRDRGNVKAKNIQYF.

The CDR3 region is CASSLGDRGLAGGSSYNEQFF. The CDR3 coding sequence is TGTGCCAGCAGCTTAGGGGACAGAGGACTAGCGGGAGGGAGCTCCTACAATGAGCAGTTCTTC. The V and J genes are TRBV7-6 and TRBJ2-1, with 15 bases matching TRBD2. The CDR3 consists of 21 residues. The V gene's germline CDR1 is SGHVS and CDR2 FNYEAQ. V shed 1 base, J shed 0 bases, and the junction held 10 bases outside the gene matches. Filled out from reference TRBV7-6 and TRBJ2-1, the complete variable domain reads GAGVSQSPRYKVTKRGQDVALRCDPISGHVSLYWYRQALGQGPEFLTYFNYEAQQDKSGLPNDRFSAERPEGSISTLTIQRTEQRDSAMYRCASSLGDRGLAGGSSYNEQFFGPGTRLTVL.

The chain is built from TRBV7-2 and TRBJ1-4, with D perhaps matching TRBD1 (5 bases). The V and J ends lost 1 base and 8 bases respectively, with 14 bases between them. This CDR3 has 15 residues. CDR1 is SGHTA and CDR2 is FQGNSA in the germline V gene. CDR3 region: CASSLVQGLKEKLFF. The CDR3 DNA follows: TGTGCCAGCAGCTTAGTGCAGGGACTAAAAGAAAAACTGTTTTTT.

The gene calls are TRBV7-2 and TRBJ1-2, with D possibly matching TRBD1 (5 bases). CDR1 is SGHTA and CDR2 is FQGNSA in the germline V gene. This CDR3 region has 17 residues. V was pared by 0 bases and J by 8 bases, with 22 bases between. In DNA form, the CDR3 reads TGTGCCAGCAGCTTAGCTTTAGAAGGGGCAGGGAAACAAGGCTACACCTTC. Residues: CASSLALEGAGKQGYTF.

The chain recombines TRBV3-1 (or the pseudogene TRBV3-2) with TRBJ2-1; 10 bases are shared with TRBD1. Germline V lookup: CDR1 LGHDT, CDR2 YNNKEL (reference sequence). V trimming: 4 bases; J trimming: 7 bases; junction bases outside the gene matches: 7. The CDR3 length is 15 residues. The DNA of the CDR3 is TGTGCCAGCAGCCGCCGACAGGGGGCAAGAAATGAGCAGTTCTTC. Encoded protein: CASSRRQGARNEQFF.

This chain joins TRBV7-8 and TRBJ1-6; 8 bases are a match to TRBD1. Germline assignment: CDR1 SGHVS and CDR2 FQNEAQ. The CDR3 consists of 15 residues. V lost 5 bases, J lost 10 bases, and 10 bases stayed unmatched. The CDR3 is CASSADRGELSPLHF. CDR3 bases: TGTGCCAGCAGCGCCGACAGGGGAGAGTTATCACCCCTCCACTTT.